These T cell receptor beta chains were read from a single sample in a study of blood T cells in healthy people across ages. In TCRdb, the 5' RACE reads were re-called with MiXCR into one record per CDR3 protein. The sample holds around 850,000 distinct CDR3 sequences, around 34% seen once. Sequences were obtained from blood. These receptor sequences come from a man in his late teens or twenties in good health. Each CDR3 is given with its conserved first and last residue.

cdr3_aa: CASSPPFGRSFYEQYF
cdr3_length: 16
j_call: TRBJ2-7
v_call: TRBV6-1

cdr3_aa: CASSLVGDVANYGYTF
cdr3_length: 16
j_call: TRBJ1-2
v_call: TRBV5-1

cdr3_aa: CASSVRDTDEQFF
cdr3_length: 13
j_call: TRBJ2-1
v_call: TRBV7-9

cdr3_aa: CASSQDIGTGELFF
cdr3_length: 14
j_call: TRBJ2-2
v_call: TRBV4-2

cdr3_aa: CSAEGGYNQPQHF
cdr3_length: 13
j_call: TRBJ1-5
v_call: TRBV20-1

cdr3_aa: CASSVENSYNEQFF
cdr3_length: 14
j_call: TRBJ2-1
v_call: TRBV9

cdr3_aa: CSAREGRETSGRAPYEQYF
cdr3_length: 19
j_call: -
v_call: TRBV20-1

cdr3_aa: CASDSSGRAVHEQYF
cdr3_length: 15
j_call: TRBJ2-7
v_call: TRBV12-3/TRBV12-4

cdr3_aa: CASSLMGFPNTEAFF
cdr3_length: 15
j_call: TRBJ1-1
v_call: TRBV12-3/TRBV12-4

cdr3_aa: CAIGGQADTEAFF
cdr3_length: 13
j_call: TRBJ1-1
v_call: TRBV10-3

cdr3_aa: CASTPARGLNTEAFF
cdr3_length: 15
j_call: TRBJ1-1
v_call: TRBV4-3

cdr3_aa: CASSPAQGGTYEQYF
cdr3_length: 15
j_call: TRBJ2-7
v_call: TRBV28

cdr3_aa: CASKSPGQPNEKLFF
cdr3_length: 15
j_call: TRBJ1-4
v_call: TRBV28

cdr3_aa: CASSLRGNSYNEQYF
cdr3_length: 15
j_call: -
v_call: TRBV7-2

cdr3_aa: CASSDRVDQPQHF
cdr3_length: 13
j_call: TRBJ1-5
v_call: TRBV12-3/TRBV12-4

cdr3_aa: CAIHDGSRDDGYTF
cdr3_length: 14
j_call: TRBJ1-2
v_call: TRBV10-3

cdr3_aa: CASSRPLAVTQYF
cdr3_length: 13
j_call: TRBJ2-5
v_call: TRBV18

cdr3_aa: CAWSGELAGGGVITDTQYF
cdr3_length: 19
j_call: TRBJ2-3
v_call: TRBV30

cdr3_aa: CSAMPEVNTDTQYF
cdr3_length: 14
j_call: TRBJ2-3
v_call: TRBV20-1

cdr3_aa: CASSFSRGDTQYF
cdr3_length: 13
j_call: TRBJ2-3
v_call: TRBV7-2

cdr3_aa: CAIRMTGHLENTEAFF
cdr3_length: 16
j_call: TRBJ1-1
v_call: TRBV10-3

cdr3_aa: CASSPDTGGETQYF
cdr3_length: 14
j_call: TRBJ2-5
v_call: TRBV13

cdr3_aa: CASSETDSSNYGYTF
cdr3_length: 15
j_call: TRBJ1-2
v_call: TRBV6-1

cdr3_aa: CSARDRDRGRIEAPLHF
cdr3_length: 17
j_call: TRBJ1-6
v_call: TRBV20-1

cdr3_aa: CASRPGAAVSNQPQHF
cdr3_length: 16
j_call: TRBJ1-5
v_call: TRBV27

cdr3_aa: CASSPGRQREQYF
cdr3_length: 13
j_call: TRBJ2-7
v_call: TRBV7-2

cdr3_aa: CSAKRGRDPYNEQFF
cdr3_length: 15
j_call: TRBJ2-1
v_call: TRBV20-1

cdr3_aa: CASSLRQLGSVTQYF
cdr3_length: 15
j_call: TRBJ2-3
v_call: TRBV28

cdr3_aa: CASILTGGTEAFF
cdr3_length: 13
j_call: TRBJ1-1
v_call: TRBV12-3/TRBV12-4

cdr3_aa: CSALTGQAAWPQHF
cdr3_length: 14
j_call: TRBJ1-5
v_call: TRBV20-1

cdr3_aa: CSVTQGAGNEQYF
cdr3_length: 13
j_call: TRBJ2-5
v_call: TRBV29-1

cdr3_aa: CASSYLGRDNEQFF
cdr3_length: 14
j_call: TRBJ2-1
v_call: TRBV6-2/TRBV6-3

cdr3_aa: CASSSPRDRGLSGEKLFF
cdr3_length: 18
j_call: TRBJ1-4
v_call: TRBV7-2

cdr3_aa: CSVVASSNQPQHF
cdr3_length: 13
j_call: TRBJ1-5
v_call: TRBV29-1

cdr3_aa: CASSAQSGGSEIYGYTF
cdr3_length: 17
j_call: TRBJ1-2
v_call: TRBV7-2

cdr3_aa: CASSHDRGRNQPQHF
cdr3_length: 15
j_call: TRBJ1-5
v_call: TRBV12-3/TRBV12-4

cdr3_aa: CASGSSPYYEQFF
cdr3_length: 13
j_call: TRBJ2-1
v_call: TRBV12-5

cdr3_aa: CSARDLGHLSGANVLTF
cdr3_length: 17
j_call: TRBJ2-6
v_call: TRBV20-1

cdr3_aa: CASADPGKANYGYTF
cdr3_length: 15
j_call: TRBJ1-2
v_call: TRBV6-5

cdr3_aa: CASSLATGTAGETQYF
cdr3_length: 16
j_call: TRBJ2-5
v_call: TRBV5-1

cdr3_aa: CASSRRQAEDTQYF
cdr3_length: 14
j_call: TRBJ2-3
v_call: TRBV5-1

cdr3_aa: CASSTPDRETAGANVLTF
cdr3_length: 18
j_call: TRBJ2-6
v_call: TRBV5-1

cdr3_aa: CAGRRAGAMNTEAFF
cdr3_length: 15
j_call: TRBJ1-1
v_call: TRBV5-1

cdr3_aa: CASSPPGRAIYNEQFF
cdr3_length: 16
j_call: TRBJ2-1
v_call: TRBV6-6

cdr3_aa: CAISEAQGAYEKLFF
cdr3_length: 15
j_call: TRBJ1-4
v_call: TRBV10-3

cdr3_aa: CSARDRVGIETQYF
cdr3_length: 14
j_call: TRBJ2-5
v_call: TRBV20-1

cdr3_aa: CASRIQGRLYEQYF
cdr3_length: 14
j_call: TRBJ2-7
v_call: TRBV27

cdr3_aa: CASSQESAQGGYYGYTF
cdr3_length: 17
j_call: TRBJ1-2
v_call: TRBV4-2

cdr3_aa: CSVEDRQWTGGMETQYF
cdr3_length: 17
j_call: TRBJ2-5
v_call: TRBV29-1

cdr3_aa: CASSEFGFSTDTQYF
cdr3_length: 15
j_call: TRBJ2-3
v_call: TRBV2

cdr3_aa: CASSPTTSSWEQYF
cdr3_length: 14
j_call: TRBJ2-4
v_call: TRBV27

cdr3_aa: CSARDAGGFNEQYF
cdr3_length: 14
j_call: -
v_call: TRBV20-1

cdr3_aa: CSALLDRGGDEQYF
cdr3_length: 14
j_call: TRBJ2-7
v_call: TRBV20-1

cdr3_aa: CASSESSPLQYF
cdr3_length: 12
j_call: TRBJ2-7
v_call: TRBV6-4